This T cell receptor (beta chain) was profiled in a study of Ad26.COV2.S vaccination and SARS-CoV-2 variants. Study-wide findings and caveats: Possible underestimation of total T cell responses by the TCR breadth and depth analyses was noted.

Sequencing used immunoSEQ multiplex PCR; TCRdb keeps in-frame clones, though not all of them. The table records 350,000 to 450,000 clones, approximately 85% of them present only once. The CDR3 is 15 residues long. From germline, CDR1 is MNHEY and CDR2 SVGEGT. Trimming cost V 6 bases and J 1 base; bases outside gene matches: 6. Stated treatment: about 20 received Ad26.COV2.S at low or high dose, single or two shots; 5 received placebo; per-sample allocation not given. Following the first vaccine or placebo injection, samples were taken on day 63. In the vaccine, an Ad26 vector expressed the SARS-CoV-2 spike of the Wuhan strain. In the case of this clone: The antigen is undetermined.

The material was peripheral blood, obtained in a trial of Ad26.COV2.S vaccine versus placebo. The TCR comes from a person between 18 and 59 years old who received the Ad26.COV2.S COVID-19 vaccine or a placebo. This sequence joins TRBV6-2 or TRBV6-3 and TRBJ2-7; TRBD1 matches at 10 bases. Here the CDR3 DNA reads TGTGCCAGCAGCACTAGGGACAGGGGTTCCTACGAGCAGTACTTC. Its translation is CASSTRDRGSYEQYF.